This TCR beta chain derives from a study of T-cell memory formation after mild COVID-19. Overall study context: TCR clusters were mostly confined to one donor each. General study results and limits: That cross-reactive memory joined was suggested by some responding clones appearing in pre-infection memory.

CDR1 SGHTA and CDR2 FQGTGA come from the germline V gene. The CDR3 loop spans 13 amino acids. Deletions cut 5 bases from V and 2 bases from J, with 8 bases between. Note on this clonotype: Its antigen is not identified.

Each CDR3 protein is one row after TCRdb ran MiXCR on the 5' RACE reads. The data hold 250,000 to 300,000 distinct CDR3 sequences, with 15% to 20% observed a single time. This TCR was recovered from a man between 18 and 29 years old who had mild COVID-19 (a few samples of this study predate the infection). Cell type and time point are not known. V usage is TRBV7-3 and J usage is TRBJ2-3; tentatively, D is TRBD2 (5 bases). The sample was PBMCs or a T cell subset sorted from them (not recorded which). The CDR3 coding sequence is TGTGCCAGCAGCAGTGACTACACAGATACGCAGTATTTT. Translated, it gives CASSSDYTDTQYF.